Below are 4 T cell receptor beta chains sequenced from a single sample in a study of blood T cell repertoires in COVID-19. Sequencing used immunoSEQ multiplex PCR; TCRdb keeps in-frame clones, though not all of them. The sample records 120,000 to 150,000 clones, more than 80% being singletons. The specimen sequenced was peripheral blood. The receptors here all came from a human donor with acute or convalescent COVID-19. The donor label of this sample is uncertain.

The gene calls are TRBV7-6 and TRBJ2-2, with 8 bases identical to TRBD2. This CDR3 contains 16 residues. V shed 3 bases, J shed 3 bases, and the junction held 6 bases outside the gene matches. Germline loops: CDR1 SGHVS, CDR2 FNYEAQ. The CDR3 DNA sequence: TGTGCCAGCAGCTTGGCGGGGGGCACACACACCGGGGAGCTGTTTTTT. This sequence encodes CASSLAGGTHTGELFF.

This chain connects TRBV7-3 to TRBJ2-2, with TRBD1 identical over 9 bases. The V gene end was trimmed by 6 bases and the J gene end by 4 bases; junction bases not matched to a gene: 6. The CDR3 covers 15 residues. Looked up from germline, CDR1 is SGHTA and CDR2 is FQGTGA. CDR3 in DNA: TGTGCCAGCAGTTTTCCGGGACAGGGCACCGGGGAGCTGTTTTTT. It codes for CASSFPGQGTGELFF.

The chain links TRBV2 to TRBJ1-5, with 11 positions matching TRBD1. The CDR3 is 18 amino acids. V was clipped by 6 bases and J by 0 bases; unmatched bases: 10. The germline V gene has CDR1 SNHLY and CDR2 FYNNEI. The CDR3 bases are TGTGCCAGCAGACCTTCGGGACAGGGGGTACATAGCAATCAGCCCCAGCATTTT. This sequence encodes CASRPSGQGVHSNQPQHF.

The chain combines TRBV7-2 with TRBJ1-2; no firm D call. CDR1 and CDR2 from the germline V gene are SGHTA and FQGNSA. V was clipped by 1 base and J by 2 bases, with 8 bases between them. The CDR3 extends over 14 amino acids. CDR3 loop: CASSLGPSNYGYTF. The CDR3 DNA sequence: TGTGCCAGCAGCTTAGGGCCGTCGAACTATGGCTACACCTTC.